One sample yielded the 29 T cell receptor beta chains listed below, sequenced in a study of a mutant IDH1 vaccine in newly diagnosed glioma. Sequenced by immunoSEQ multiplex PCR; TCRdb stores in-frame clones only, minus some. The table has under 50,000 clones, 75% to 95% seen once; the top ten hold around 3.9%. Regarding time point: week 23, last vaccination. The vaccine gave 300 ug of a 20-mer mutant IDH1 peptide subcutaneously per dose. These receptors' targets are unknown. Sequenced material: PBMCs, taken from a glioma patient whose treatment included an IDH1 peptide vaccine. All receptors come from a man aged 45-65 years with glioma.

The chain employs TRBV19 and TRBJ2-7; 7 bases fit TRBD1. J gave up 1 base and V 4 bases, and 7 bases lay outside the gene matches. This CDR3 has 15 amino acids. CDR1 LNHDA and CDR2 SQIVND come from the germline V gene (reference sequence). CDR3 in DNA: TGTGCCAGTAGTAAGGGTCGGGGACAGTCCTACGAGCAGTACTTC. Its translation is CASSKGRGQSYEQYF. Filled out from reference TRBV19 and TRBJ2-7, the complete variable domain reads DGGITQSPKYLFRKEGQNVTLSCEQNLNHDAMYWYRQDPGQGLRLIYYSQIVNDFQKGDIAEGYSVSREKKESFPLTVTSAQKNPTAFYLCASSKGRGQSYEQYFGPGTRLTVT.

V usage is TRBV7-9 and J usage is TRBJ1-4, with a weak D call TRBD1 (6 bases). In germline, CDR1 is SEHNR, CDR2 FQNEAQ (reference sequence). V lost 6 bases, J lost 5 bases, and 19 bases lay in between. The CDR3 length is 16 residues. Here the CDR3 reads CASRIGGYSENEKLFF. The CDR3 DNA reads as TGTGCCAGCAGAATAGGGGGGTACAGTGAGAATGAAAAACTGTTTTTT. The whole variable domain, remainder taken from reference TRBV7-9 and TRBJ1-4, is DTGVSQNPRHKITKRGQNVTFRCDPISEHNRLYWYRQTLGQGPEFLTYFQNEAQLEKSRLLSDRFSAERPKGSFSTLEIQRTEQGDSAMYLCASRIGGYSENEKLFFGSGTQLSVL.

The CDR3 DNA follows: TGTGCCAGCAGCCTAATGACAGGATCAGCTAACTATGGCTACACCTTC. This sequence encodes CASSLMTGSANYGYTF. This chain connects TRBV5-8 to TRBJ1-2; weak D call: TRBD1 (6 bases). Trimming pared 4 bases from V and 0 bases from J, leaving 16 bases between. Per germline, CDR1 SGHTS and CDR2 YDEGEE. The CDR3 extends over 16 amino acids. The variable domain in full, completed from reference TRBV5-8 and TRBJ1-2, reads EAGVTQSPTHLIKTRGQQATLRCSPISGHTSVYWYQQALGLGLQFLLWYDEGEERNRGNFPPRFSGRQFPNYSSELNVNALELEDSALYLCASSLMTGSANYGYTFGSGTRLTVV.

CDR3 nucleotides: TGTGCCAGCAGTGAAAAAGGGAACACTGAAGCTTTCTTT. It encodes CASSEKGNTEAFF. This sequence joins TRBV6-1 and TRBJ1-1; no definite D call. The CDR3 sequence is 13 residues long. Germline V CDR1 and CDR2: MNHNS, SASEGT. The germline V and J ends were trimmed by 2 bases and 1 base, with 5 bases remaining between them.

The chain has TRBV5-5 and TRBJ1-4, with D uncertain. Germline CDR1 SGHKS, CDR2 YYEKEE (reference sequence). V lost 4 bases, J lost 0 bases, and 7 bases lay in between. This CDR3 has 14 amino acids. CDR3 region: CASSLTATNEKLFF. The DNA of the CDR3 is TGTGCCAGCAGCCTAACTGCAACTAATGAAAAACTGTTTTTT.

The chain carries TRBV5-6 and TRBJ2-5, with D perhaps given as TRBD1 or TRBD2 (5 bases each). Trimming stripped 2 bases from V and 5 bases from J, with 16 bases between. This CDR3 spans 15 amino acids. The V gene's germline CDR1 is SGHDT and CDR2 YYEEEE. CDR3: CASSLGTGKGETQYF. DNA of the CDR3: TGTGCCAGCAGCTTAGGGACCGGAAAGGGGGAGACCCAGTACTTC.

The chain employs TRBV4-3 and TRBJ1-2; 7 nucleotides match TRBD1. J lost 6 bases, V lost 5 bases, and 3 bases had no gene match. The germline gives CDR1 LGHNA, CDR2 YSLEER. This CDR3 spans 12 amino acids. CDR3 nucleotide sequence: TGCGCCAGCAGCGACAGGGCCCATGGCTACACCTTC. Its protein is CASSDRAHGYTF.

The CDR3 spells CASSAGTDTQYF. CDR3 nucleotide sequence: TGTGCCTCATCGGCTGGCACAGATACGCAGTATTTT. The chain employs TRBV27 and TRBJ2-3, with D unclear. The CDR3 consists of 12 residues. CDR1 and CDR2 (germline): MNHEY, SMNVEV (reference sequence). With 11 bases removed from V and 1 base from J, the gap between germline ends came to 10 bases.

The rearrangement joins TRBV5-4 to TRBJ2-3, with D maybe TRBD1 (6 bases). The CDR3 has 15 amino acids. CDR1 and CDR2 (germline): SGHNT, YYREEE (reference sequence). V lost 0 bases to trimming and J lost 0 bases, with 8 bases between them. CDR3 in DNA: TGTGCCAGCAGCTTGGACAGGGCTAGCACAGATACGCAGTATTTT. Encoded protein: CASSLDRASTDTQYF.

This clone was found once. The CDR3 here is CASSIRLAGGLSTDTQYF. The DNA of the CDR3 is TGTGCCAGTAGTATACGACTAGCGGGGGGCCTAAGCACAGATACGCAGTATTTT. The rearrangement joins TRBV19 to TRBJ2-3; 13 bases are shared with TRBD2. CDR1 LNHDA and CDR2 SQIVND come from the germline V gene (reference sequence). V shed 2 bases and J 0 bases; nucleotides not matched to a gene: 5. CDR3 length: 18 residues.

V is TRBV10-3 and J is TRBJ1-1; unclear D gene. The V end was cut by 10 bases, the J end by 0 bases, with 18 bases between. This CDR3 contains 15 residues. Looked up from germline, CDR1 is ENHRY and CDR2 is SYGVKD. This CDR3 reads CASHSDGGMNTEAFF. DNA for the CDR3: TGTGCCAGCCACTCGGACGGTGGCATGAACACTGAAGCTTTCTTT.

V is TRBV7-9 and J is TRBJ1-5; tentative D call: TRBD1 (6 bases). The V gene lost 5 bases and the J gene lost 5 bases, with 13 bases spanning the gap. The CDR3 contains 14 residues. Germline CDR1 SEHNR, CDR2 FQNEAQ (reference sequence). The CDR3 region is CASSRPGVDQPQHF. Written as DNA, the CDR3 is TGTGCCAGCAGCCGCCCAGGGGTCGATCAGCCCCAGCATTTT.

This clone qualifies as medium-sized. The chain couples TRBV7-9 to TRBJ1-2; D is perhaps TRBD1 (5 bases). The V gene lost 2 bases and the J gene lost 8 bases, with 12 bases spanning the gap. CDR3 length: 13 residues. CDR1 and CDR2 from the germline V gene are SEHNR and FQNEAQ (reference sequence). CDR3 nucleotides: TGTGCCAGCAGCTTAAGGACACACGAAGGCTACACCTTC. Its protein product is CASSLRTHEGYTF.

CDR3 residues: CASSLSGAYNSPLHF. CDR3 coding DNA: TGTGCCAGCAGCTTATCCGGAGCCTATAATTCACCCCTCCACTTT. The V call is TRBV7-2, the J call TRBJ1-6; no clear D. V was shortened by 2 bases and J by 2 bases, with 7 bases between the two germline ends. The CDR3 runs to 15 residues. Germline loops: CDR1 SGHTA, CDR2 FQGNSA.

This clone has only one observation. The chain carries TRBV6-1 and TRBJ2-5, with 8 bases that match TRBD1. The CDR3 is 12 residues long. The germline gives CDR1 MNHNS, CDR2 SASEGT. V lost 7 bases, J lost 5 bases, and 3 bases stayed unmatched. The CDR3 reads CASMRDRETQYF. Written as DNA, the CDR3 is TGTGCCAGCATGCGGGACAGGGAGACCCAGTACTTC.

This clone has just a few counts. The chain joins TRBV6-5 to TRBJ1-1; 11 nucleotides line up with TRBD1. Losses at the gene ends were 6 bases for V and 3 bases for J; bases not matched to a gene: 6. Germline V gene data show CDR1 as MNHEY and CDR2 as SVGAGI. The CDR3 is 15 residues long. The CDR3 region has the DNA TGTGCCAGCAGCGGACAGGGGGCTGGGGACACTGAAGCTTTCTTT. Translation gives CASSGQGAGDTEAFF.

The chain couples TRBV2 to TRBJ2-7; the match to TRBD2 covers 7 bases. J was trimmed by 5 bases and V by 9 bases; bases with no gene match: 16. The CDR3 is 15 residues long. Germline V gives CDR1 SNHLY, CDR2 FYNNEI. The CDR3 here is CARRLVAGVDDEQYF. In nucleotides, the CDR3 is TGTGCCAGGAGATTGGTTGCGGGAGTCGACGACGAGCAGTACTTC.

The chain is built from TRBV7-9 and TRBJ2-7; D is undetermined. The germline gives CDR1 SEHNR, CDR2 FQNEAQ (reference sequence). The CDR3 extends over 14 amino acids. V was shortened by 5 bases and J by 2 bases, with 13 bases between the two germline ends. The DNA for the CDR3 is TGTGCCAGCAGCCCGTCACAGAGTACCTACGAGCAGTACTTC. Protein sequence: CASSPSQSTYEQYF.

The chain employs TRBV18 and TRBJ1-1; D gene ambiguous. Germline V gene data show CDR1 as KGHSH and CDR2 as LQKENI. The CDR3 length is 13 residues. Trimming took 4 bases from V and 1 from J, leaving 7 bases between them. CDR3: CASSRAWNTEAFF. CDR3 sequence (DNA): TGTGCCAGCTCACGCGCCTGGAACACTGAAGCTTTCTTT.

The table lists this clone with a count of one. The rearrangement links TRBV30 to TRBJ2-1; the D is unclear. This CDR3 contains 11 residues. V was trimmed by 2 bases and J by 7 bases, leaving 6 bases between them. Germline assignment: CDR1 GTSNPN and CDR2 SVGIG (reference sequence). CDR3 in amino acids: CAWSLTNEQFF. CDR3 coding DNA: TGTGCCTGGAGTCTAACGAATGAGCAGTTCTTC.

The CDR3 DNA sequence: TGTGCCAGCAGTTTATTGGGGACAGGGGCCTACGAGCAGTACTTC. This gives the protein CASSLLGTGAYEQYF. This chain uses TRBV28 with TRBJ2-7; 10 bases fit TRBD1. Germline loops: CDR1 MDHEN, CDR2 SYDVKM. The CDR3 length is 15 residues. Germline trimming cut 1 base from V and 2 bases from J; bases unmatched to any gene: 2.

This chain joins TRBV5-1 and TRBJ1-1; 8 bases match TRBD1. CDR1 SGHRS and CDR2 YFSETQ come from the germline V gene. Germline trimming cut 4 bases from V and 8 bases from J; bases unmatched to any gene: 13. There are 15 residues in the CDR3. The CDR3 bases are TGCGCCAGCAGCCCAGAACAGGGGGTCGCGTGGGAAGCTTTCTTT. This encodes CASSPEQGVAWEAFF.

The V and J genes are TRBV5-6 and TRBJ2-5; D uncertain. The CDR3 contains 14 residues. V was cut by 4 bases and J by 2 bases, with 12 bases left in between. CDR1 and CDR2 from the germline V gene are SGHDT and YYEEEE. DNA for the CDR3: TGTGCCAGCAGCCTTGGGTTTGGTCAAGAGACCCAGTACTTC. It encodes CASSLGFGQETQYF.

J is TRBJ2-7 and V is TRBV6-1, with D possibly being TRBD1 or TRBD2 (6 bases each). CDR3 length: 14 residues. With 4 bases removed from V and 7 bases from J, the gap between germline ends came to 17 bases. From germline, CDR1 is MNHNS and CDR2 SASEGT. The CDR3: CASSGDPGAGEQYF. The CDR3 DNA reads TGTGCCAGCAGTGGGGACCCGGGGGCGGGTGAGCAGTACTTC.

The chain is built from TRBV9 and TRBJ1-3, with 7 bases aligning to TRBD1. J gave up 3 bases and V 3 bases, and 3 bases lay outside the gene matches. The CDR3 extends over 14 amino acids. The germline V gene encodes CDR1 SGDLS and CDR2 YYNGEE. The CDR3 region is CASSAGGYGNTIYF. The CDR3 bases are TGTGCCAGCAGCGCAGGGGGGTATGGAAACACCATATATTTT. Based on the CDR3 plus reference TRBV9 and TRBJ1-3, the full variable domain is DSGVTQTPKHLITATGQRVTLRCSPRSGDLSVYWYQQSLDQGLQFLIQYYNGEERAKGNILERFSAQQFPDLHSELNLSSLELGDSALYFCASSAGGYGNTIYFGEGSWLTVV.

The chain employs TRBV4-1 and TRBJ1-2; 7 bases are a match to TRBD1. The CDR3 loop spans 14 amino acids. Germline V lookup: CDR1 MGHRA, CDR2 YSYEKL. J lost 5 bases, V lost 5 bases, and 8 bases had no gene match. CDR3 protein: CASSTQGTGYGYTF. The CDR3 coding sequence is TGCGCCAGCAGCACACAGGGGACGGGGTATGGCTACACCTTC.

The V and J genes are TRBV6-6 and TRBJ2-7; 12 nucleotides align to TRBD2. CDR3 length: 13 residues. Trimming removed 9 bases from V and 1 base from J; junction bases left unmatched: 1. Germline loops: CDR1 MNHNY, CDR2 SVGAGI (reference sequence). DNA of the CDR3: TGTGCCAGTGGGACTAGCGGGTCCTACGAGCAGTACTTC. Its protein product is CASGTSGSYEQYF.

The chain couples TRBV6-1 to TRBJ2-7; D tentatively reads TRBD1 or TRBD2 (5 bases each). The CDR3 length is 13 residues. V dropped 8 bases and J dropped 3 bases, with 14 bases sitting between them. Germline assignment: CDR1 MNHNS and CDR2 SASEGT. Here the CDR3 reads CASCFGTYYEQYF. The DNA of the CDR3 is TGTGCCAGCTGCTTCGGGACGTACTACGAGCAGTACTTC.

The chain recombines TRBV20-1 with TRBJ2-5; no clear D gene. The CDR3 loop spans 10 amino acids. Trimming left V 8 bases short and J 2 bases short, with 6 bases between. Germline CDR1 is DFQATT and CDR2 is SNEGSKA (reference sequence). The CDR3 loop reads CSLGQETQYF. CDR3 nucleotides: TGCAGTCTGGGACAAGAGACCCAGTACTTC.